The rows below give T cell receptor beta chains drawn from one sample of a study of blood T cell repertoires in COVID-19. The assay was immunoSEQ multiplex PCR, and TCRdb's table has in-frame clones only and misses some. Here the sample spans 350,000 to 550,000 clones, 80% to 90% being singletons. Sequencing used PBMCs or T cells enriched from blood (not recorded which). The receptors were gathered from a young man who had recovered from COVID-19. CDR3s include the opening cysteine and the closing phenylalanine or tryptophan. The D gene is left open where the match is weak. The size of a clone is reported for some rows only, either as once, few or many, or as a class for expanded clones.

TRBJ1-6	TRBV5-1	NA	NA	TGCGCCAGCAGCCCCAGTATGGGGCCTAATTCACCCCTCCACTTT	CASSPSMGPNSPLHF
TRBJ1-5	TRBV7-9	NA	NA	TGTGCCAGCAGCCCAGGGGACAGCAATCAGCCCCAGCATTTT	CASSPGDSNQPQHF
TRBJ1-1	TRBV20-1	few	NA	TGCAGTGCGCCTCGGGTAACTGAAGCTTTCTTT	CSAPRVTEAFF
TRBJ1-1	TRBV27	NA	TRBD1	TGTGCCAGCAGGGGGGGACAGATCACTGAAGCTTTCTTT	CASRGGQITEAFF
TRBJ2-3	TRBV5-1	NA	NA	TGCGCCAGCAGAGGGGCCTACGCGACAGATACGCAGTATTTT	CASRGAYATDTQYF
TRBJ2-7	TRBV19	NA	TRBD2	TGTGCCAGTAGTCCTCCCTACGCGGGAGGGTCTGGTGAGCAGTACTTC	CASSPPYAGGSGEQYF
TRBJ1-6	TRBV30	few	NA	TGTGCCTGGAGTCAGGCCGGGGGTTCTTCACCCCTCCACTTT	CAWSQAGGSSPLHF
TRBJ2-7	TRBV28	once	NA	TGTGCCAGCAGTTTATTCCCAGCCTACGAGCAGTACTTC	CASSLFPAYEQYF
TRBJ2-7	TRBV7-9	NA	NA	TGTGCCAGCAGCTCCATGGGGGGCGAGCAGTACTTC	CASSSMGGEQYF
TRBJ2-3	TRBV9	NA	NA	TGTGCCAGCAGCGGACAGGTTAGCACAGATACGCAGTATTTT	CASSGQVSTDTQYF
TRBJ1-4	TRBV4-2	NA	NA	TGTGCCAGCAGCCAAGACACAGGAGATAATGAAAAACTGTTTTTT	CASSQDTGDNEKLFF
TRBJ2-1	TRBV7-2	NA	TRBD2	TGTGCCAGCAGCTTAGGGGGACTAGCGGGGAATGAGCAGTTCTTC	CASSLGGLAGNEQFF
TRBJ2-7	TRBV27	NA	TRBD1	TGTGCCAGCAGTCCGGGACAGGGGAACGAGCAGTACTTC	CASSPGQGNEQYF
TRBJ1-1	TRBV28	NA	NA	TGTGCCAGCAGTCCGACAGGTGGGACTGAAGCTTTCTTT	CASSPTGGTEAFF
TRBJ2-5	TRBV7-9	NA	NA	TGTGCCAGCAGCTCATCAACAGAGGAGACCCAGTACTTC	CASSSSTEETQYF
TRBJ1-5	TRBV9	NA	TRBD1	TGTGCCAGCAGCGTAGGGGACAGGGGTTTTAGCAATCAGCCCCAGCATTTT	CASSVGDRGFSNQPQHF
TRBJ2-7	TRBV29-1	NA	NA	TGCAGCGTTGAAGATGCCGGGAACAGCTCCTACGAGCAGTACTTC	CSVEDAGNSSYEQYF
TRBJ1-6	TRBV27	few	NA	TGTGCCAGCAGTGGGGGGGTCTTTCGGCTCAATTCACCCCTCCACTTT	CASSGGVFRLNSPLHF
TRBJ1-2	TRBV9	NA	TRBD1	TGTGCCAGCAGCGTAGCAGGGGGCTATGGCTACACCTTC	CASSVAGGYGYTF
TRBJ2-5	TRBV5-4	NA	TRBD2	TGTGCCAGCAGCTCCTTCCTAGCGGGCCAAGAGACCCAGTACTTC	CASSSFLAGQETQYF
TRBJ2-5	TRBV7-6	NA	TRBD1	TGTGCCAGCAGCTTGGACAGGGCCCTGAGGGAGACCCAGTACTTC	CASSLDRALRETQYF
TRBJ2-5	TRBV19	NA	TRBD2	TGTGCCAGTAGTATAAAAGTAGCGGGGAACCAAGAGACCCAGTACTTC	CASSIKVAGNQETQYF
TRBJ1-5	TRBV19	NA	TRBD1	TGTGCCAGTAGTATAGAAGGCCCGGGAGGGGGCGTAACTCAGCCCCAGCATTTT	CASSIEGPGGGVTQPQHF
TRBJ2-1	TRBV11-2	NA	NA	TGTGCCAGCAGCTTAGTTAGTGGCTCCTACAATGAGCAGTTCTTC	CASSLVSGSYNEQFF
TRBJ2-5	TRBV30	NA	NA	TGTGCCTGGAATGGGGGACTTCTGGGGGAGACCCAGTACTTC	CAWNGGLLGETQYF
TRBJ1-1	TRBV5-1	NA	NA	TGCGCCAGCAGAGGGGAGGGGAACACTGAAGCTTTCTTT	CASRGEGNTEAFF
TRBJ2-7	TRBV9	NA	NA	TGTGCCAGCAGCGTAGAAGAGGGCTTTCTCTACGAGCAGTACTTC	CASSVEEGFLYEQYF
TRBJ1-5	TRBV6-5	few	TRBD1	TGTGCCAGCACCGCCGGGACAGGGAGCAATCAGCCCCAGCATTTT	CASTAGTGSNQPQHF
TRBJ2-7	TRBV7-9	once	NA	TGTGCCAGCAGCTTCCGAGCGACAGACTCCTACGAGCAGTACTTC	CASSFRATDSYEQYF
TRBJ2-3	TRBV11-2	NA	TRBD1	TGTGCCAGCAGCTTCTACGGGACAGGGGCGGATACGCAGTATTTT	CASSFYGTGADTQYF
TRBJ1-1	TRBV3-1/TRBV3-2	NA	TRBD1	TGTGCCAGCAGCCAAGGACAGGGAGTATGGACTGAAGCTTTCTTT	CASSQGQGVWTEAFF
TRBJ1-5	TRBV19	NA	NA	TGTGCCAGTAGTGATGCGGGGGGGAATCAGCCCCAGCATTTT	CASSDAGGNQPQHF